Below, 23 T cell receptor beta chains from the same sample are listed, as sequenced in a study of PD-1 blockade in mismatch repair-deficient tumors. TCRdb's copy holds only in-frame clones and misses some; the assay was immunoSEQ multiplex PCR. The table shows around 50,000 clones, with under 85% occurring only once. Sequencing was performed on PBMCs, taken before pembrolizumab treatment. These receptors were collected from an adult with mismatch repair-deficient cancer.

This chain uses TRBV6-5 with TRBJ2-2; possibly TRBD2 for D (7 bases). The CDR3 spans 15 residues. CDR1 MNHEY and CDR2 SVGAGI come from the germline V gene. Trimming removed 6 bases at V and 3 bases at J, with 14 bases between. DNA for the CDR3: TGTGCCAGCAGATACGGGGGGCTAGACACCGGGGAGCTGTTTTTT. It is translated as CASRYGGLDTGELFF.

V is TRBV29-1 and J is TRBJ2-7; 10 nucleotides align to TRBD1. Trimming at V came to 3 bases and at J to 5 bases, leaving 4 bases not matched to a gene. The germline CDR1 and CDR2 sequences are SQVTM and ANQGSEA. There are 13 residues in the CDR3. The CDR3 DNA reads TGCAGCGTTGACCAGACAGGGGGCAACGAGCAGTACTTC. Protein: CSVDQTGGNEQYF.

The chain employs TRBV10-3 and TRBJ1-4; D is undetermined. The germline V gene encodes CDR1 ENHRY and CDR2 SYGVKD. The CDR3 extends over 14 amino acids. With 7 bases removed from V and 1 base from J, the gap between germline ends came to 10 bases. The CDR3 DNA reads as TGTGCCATCAAATGGACCGTAACTAATGAAAAACTGTTTTTT. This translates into CAIKWTVTNEKLFF.

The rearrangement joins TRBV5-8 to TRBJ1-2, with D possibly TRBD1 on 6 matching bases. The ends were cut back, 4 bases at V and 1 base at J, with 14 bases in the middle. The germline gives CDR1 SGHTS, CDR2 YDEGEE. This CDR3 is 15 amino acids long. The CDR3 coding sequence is TGTGCCAGCAGCCGCGGACAGATTATTAACTATGGCTACACCTTC. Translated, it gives CASSRGQIINYGYTF.

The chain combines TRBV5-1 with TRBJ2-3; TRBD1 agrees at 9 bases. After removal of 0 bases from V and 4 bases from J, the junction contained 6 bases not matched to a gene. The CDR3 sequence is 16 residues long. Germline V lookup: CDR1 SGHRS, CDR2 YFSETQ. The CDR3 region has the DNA TGCGCCAGCAGCTTGGTTGGGACAGGGTTATCAGATACGCAGTATTTT. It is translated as CASSLVGTGLSDTQYF.

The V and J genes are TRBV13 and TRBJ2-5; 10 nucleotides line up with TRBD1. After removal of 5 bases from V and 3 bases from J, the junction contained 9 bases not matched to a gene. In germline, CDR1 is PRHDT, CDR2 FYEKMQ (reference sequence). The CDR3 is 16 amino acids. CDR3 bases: TGTGCCAGCAGCGACCGGGACAGGGGTCTAGAAGAGACCCAGTACTTC. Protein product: CASSDRDRGLEETQYF.

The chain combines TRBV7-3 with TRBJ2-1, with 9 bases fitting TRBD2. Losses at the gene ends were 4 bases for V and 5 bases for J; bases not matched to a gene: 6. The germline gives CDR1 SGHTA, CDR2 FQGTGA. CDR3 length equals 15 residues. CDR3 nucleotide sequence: TGTGCCAGCAGCTCCGCGGGAGGGTGGCACAATGAGCAGTTCTTC. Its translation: CASSSAGGWHNEQFF.

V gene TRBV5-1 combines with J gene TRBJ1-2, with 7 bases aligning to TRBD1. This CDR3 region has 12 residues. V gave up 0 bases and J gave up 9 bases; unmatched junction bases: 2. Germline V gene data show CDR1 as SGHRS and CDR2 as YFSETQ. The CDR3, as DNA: TGCGCCAGCAGCTTGGACAGGGGAAGCTACACCTTC. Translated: CASSLDRGSYTF.

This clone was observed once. The CDR3 sequence: CAWSVESTDTQYF. In DNA, the CDR3 is TGTGCCTGGAGTGTAGAAAGCACAGATACGCAGTATTTT. The rearrangement links TRBV30 to TRBJ2-3; no reliable D call. Trimming shortened V by 0 bases and J by 0 bases, and 4 bases separated the two germline ends. Germline V CDR1 and CDR2: GTSNPN, SVGIG (reference sequence). The CDR3 runs to 13 residues.

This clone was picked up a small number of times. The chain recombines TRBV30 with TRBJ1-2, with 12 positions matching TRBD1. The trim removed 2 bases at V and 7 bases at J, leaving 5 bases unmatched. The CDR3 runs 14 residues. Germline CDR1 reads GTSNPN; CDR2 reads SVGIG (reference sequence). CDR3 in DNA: TGTGCCTGGAGTCCGGGACAGGGGGCAGGTGGCTACACCTTC. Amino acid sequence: CAWSPGQGAGGYTF.

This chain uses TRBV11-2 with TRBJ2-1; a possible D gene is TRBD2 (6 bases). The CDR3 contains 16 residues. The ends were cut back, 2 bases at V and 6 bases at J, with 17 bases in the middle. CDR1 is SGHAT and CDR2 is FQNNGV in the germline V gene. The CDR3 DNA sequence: TGTGCCAGCAGCTTATACCAGGGACCCGGGGGCAATGAGCAGTTCTTC. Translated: CASSLYQGPGGNEQFF.

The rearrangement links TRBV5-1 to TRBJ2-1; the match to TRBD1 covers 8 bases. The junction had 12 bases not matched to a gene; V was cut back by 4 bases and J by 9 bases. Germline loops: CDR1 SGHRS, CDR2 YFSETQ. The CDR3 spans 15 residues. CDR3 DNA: TGCGCCAGCAGCCCGAACCGACAGGGGTTGGGTGAGCAGTTCTTC. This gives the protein CASSPNRQGLGEQFF.

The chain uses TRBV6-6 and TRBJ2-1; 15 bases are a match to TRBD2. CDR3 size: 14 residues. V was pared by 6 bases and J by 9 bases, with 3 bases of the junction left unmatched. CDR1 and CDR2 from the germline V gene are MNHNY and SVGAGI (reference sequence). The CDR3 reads CASRGTSGRTEQFF. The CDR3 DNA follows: TGTGCCAGCAGGGGGACTAGCGGGAGGACTGAGCAGTTCTTC.

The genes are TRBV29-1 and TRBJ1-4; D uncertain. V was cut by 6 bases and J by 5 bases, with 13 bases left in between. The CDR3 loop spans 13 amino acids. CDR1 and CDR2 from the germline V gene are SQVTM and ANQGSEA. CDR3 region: CSVLQDVNEKLFF. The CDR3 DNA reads TGCAGCGTGCTTCAGGACGTGAATGAAAAACTGTTTTTT.

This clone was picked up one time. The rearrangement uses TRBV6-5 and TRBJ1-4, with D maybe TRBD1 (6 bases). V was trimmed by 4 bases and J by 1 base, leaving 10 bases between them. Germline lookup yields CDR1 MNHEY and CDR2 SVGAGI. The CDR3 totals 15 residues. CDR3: CASSFDRRTNEKLFF. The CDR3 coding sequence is TGTGCCAGCAGTTTTGACAGGAGAACTAATGAAAAACTGTTTTTT.

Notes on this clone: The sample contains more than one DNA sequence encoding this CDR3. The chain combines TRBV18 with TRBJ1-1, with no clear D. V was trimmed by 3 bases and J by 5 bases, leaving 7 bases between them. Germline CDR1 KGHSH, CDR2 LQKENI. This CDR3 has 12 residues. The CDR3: CASSPGQTEAFF. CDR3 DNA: TGTGCCAGCTCACCCGGTCAGACTGAAGCTTTCTTT.

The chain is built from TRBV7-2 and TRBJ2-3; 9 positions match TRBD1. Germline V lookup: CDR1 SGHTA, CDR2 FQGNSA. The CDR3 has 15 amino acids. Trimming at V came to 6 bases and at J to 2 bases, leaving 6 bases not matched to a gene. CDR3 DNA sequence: TGTGCCAGCAGGCCGACAGGGGGGGTCACAGATACGCAGTATTTT. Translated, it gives CASRPTGGVTDTQYF.

The CDR3 loop reads CASSRRERTDTQYF. DNA of the CDR3: TGCGCCAGCAGTAGGCGGGAGCGCACAGATACGCAGTATTTT. V is TRBV4-1 and J is TRBJ2-3; 7 bases fit TRBD2. CDR1 and CDR2 from the germline V gene are MGHRA and YSYEKL. V was clipped by 6 bases and J by 1 base; unmatched bases: 4. The CDR3 covers 14 residues.

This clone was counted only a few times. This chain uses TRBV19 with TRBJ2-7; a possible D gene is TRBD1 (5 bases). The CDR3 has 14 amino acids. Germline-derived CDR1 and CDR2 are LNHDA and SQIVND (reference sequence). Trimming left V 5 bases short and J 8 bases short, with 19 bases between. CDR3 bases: TGTGCCAGTAGTTCCCCAGGGTTAGACCTTCAGCAGTACTTC. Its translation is CASSSPGLDLQQYF.

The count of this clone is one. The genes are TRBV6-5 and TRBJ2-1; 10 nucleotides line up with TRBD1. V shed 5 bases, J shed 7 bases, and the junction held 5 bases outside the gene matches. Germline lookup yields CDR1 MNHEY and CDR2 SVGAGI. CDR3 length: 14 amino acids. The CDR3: CASSHDRGPNEQFF. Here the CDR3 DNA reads TGTGCCAGCAGTCACGACAGGGGGCCGAATGAGCAGTTCTTC.

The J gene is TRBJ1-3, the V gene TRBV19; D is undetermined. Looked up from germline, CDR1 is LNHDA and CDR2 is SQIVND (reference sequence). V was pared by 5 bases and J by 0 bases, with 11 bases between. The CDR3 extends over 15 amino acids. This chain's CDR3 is CASSPQRGSGNTIYF. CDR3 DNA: TGTGCCAGTAGTCCCCAGAGAGGCTCTGGAAACACCATATATTTT. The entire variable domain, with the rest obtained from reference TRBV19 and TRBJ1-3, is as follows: DGGITQSPKYLFRKEGQNVTLSCEQNLNHDAMYWYRQDPGQGLRLIYYSQIVNDFQKGDIAEGYSVSREKKESFPLTVTSAQKNPTAFYLCASSPQRGSGNTIYFGEGSWLTVV.

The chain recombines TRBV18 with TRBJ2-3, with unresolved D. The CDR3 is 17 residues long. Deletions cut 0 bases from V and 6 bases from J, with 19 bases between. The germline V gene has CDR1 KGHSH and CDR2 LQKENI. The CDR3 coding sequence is TGTGCCAGCTCACCACCGTACTTAGTGGCCAATCTGGATACGCAGTATTTT. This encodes CASSPPYLVANLDTQYF.

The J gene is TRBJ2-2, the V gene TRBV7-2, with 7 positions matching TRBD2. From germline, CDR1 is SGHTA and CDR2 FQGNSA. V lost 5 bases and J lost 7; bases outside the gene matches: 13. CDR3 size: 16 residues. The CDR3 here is CASSPLSVGGGGELFF. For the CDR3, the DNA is TGTGCCAGCAGCCCCCTATCAGTTGGGGGGGGCGGGGAGCTGTTTTTT.